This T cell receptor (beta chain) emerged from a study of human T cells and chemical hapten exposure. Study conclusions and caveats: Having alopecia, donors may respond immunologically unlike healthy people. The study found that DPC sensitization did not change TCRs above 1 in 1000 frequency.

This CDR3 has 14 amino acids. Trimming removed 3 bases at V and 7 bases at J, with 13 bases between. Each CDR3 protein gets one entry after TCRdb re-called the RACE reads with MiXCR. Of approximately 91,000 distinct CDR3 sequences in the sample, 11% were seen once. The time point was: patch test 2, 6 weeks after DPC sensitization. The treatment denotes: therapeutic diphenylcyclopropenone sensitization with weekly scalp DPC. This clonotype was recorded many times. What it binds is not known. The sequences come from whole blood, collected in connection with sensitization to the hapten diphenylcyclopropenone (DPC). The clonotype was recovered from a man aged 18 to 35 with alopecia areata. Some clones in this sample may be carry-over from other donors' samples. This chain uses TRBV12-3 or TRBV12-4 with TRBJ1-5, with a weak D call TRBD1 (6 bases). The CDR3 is CASSFGGVYQPQHF. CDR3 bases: TGTGCCAGCAGTTTCGGGGGCGTATACCAGCCCCAGCATTTT.